This T cell receptor beta chain was obtained from a study of CD8 T cells in ankylosing spondylitis. Study observations and caveats: Clones linked to disease were reported to show significant enrichment in matched ankylosing spondylitis synovial fluid. A TCR beta motif made of fewer than ten highly homologous variants seemed typical of ankylosing spondylitis blood. Disease-linked clones bore a CD8+ phenotype and were relatively rare in peripheral blood.

Quantitative 5'-RACE with molecular barcodes produced the TCR beta libraries. TCRdb re-called the 5' RACE reads through MiXCR, storing one row per CDR3 protein. The table has 800,000 to 900,000 distinct CDR3 sequences, about 10% seen once; the top ten hold about 0.49%. This clonotype was detected a few times. As yet, its antigen is unknown. The CDR3 runs 13 residues. The germline V gene has CDR1 GTSNPN and CDR2 SVGIG (reference sequence). Deletions cut 0 bases from V and 12 bases from J, with 12 bases between. The receptor comes from a male donor with ankylosing spondylitis. Material: blood, either unsorted or a sorted T cell fraction (not recorded which). This rearrangement joins TRBV30 to TRBJ1-6; the D is unclear. CDR3 DNA sequence: TGTGCCTGGAGTGTATGGGAGGGAGGACCCCTCCACTTT. Residues: CAWSVWEGGPLHF.